A single sample is the source of the 15 T cell receptor beta chains below, sequenced in a study of regulatory and conventional T cells in RAG deficiency. The table came from immunoSEQ multiplex PCR; TCRdb's copy has only in-frame clones and leaves some out. The profile shows fewer than 6,500 clones, under 95% of them singletons. The sample comprised CD8+ T cells sorted from blood. These receptors all come from a human donor with RAG deficiency presenting as severe combined immunodeficiency.

The gene calls are TRBV9 and TRBJ2-1; D unresolved. The CDR3 is made up of 15 amino acids. V shed 4 bases and J shed 0 bases, with 11 bases lying between them. CDR1 SGDLS and CDR2 YYNGEE come from the germline V gene. CDR3 amino acids: CASSPRLSSYNEQFF. CDR3 sequence (DNA): TGTGCCAGCAGCCCCCGACTGAGCTCCTACAATGAGCAGTTCTTC.

The J gene is TRBJ2-2, the V gene TRBV5-4; tentatively, D is TRBD1 (6 bases). V was pared by 6 bases and J by 0 bases, with 9 bases between. The germline V gene has CDR1 SGHNT and CDR2 YYREEE (reference sequence). The CDR3 length is 14 residues. For the CDR3, the DNA is TGTGCCAGCACAGGGGCCTCGAACACCGGGGAGCTGTTTTTT. Its protein is CASTGASNTGELFF. The full variable domain, rest sourced from reference TRBV5-4 and TRBJ2-2, is ETGVTQSPTHLIKTRGQQVTLRCSSQSGHNTVSWYQQALGQGPQFIFQYYREEENGRGNFPPRFSGLQFPNYSSELNVNALELDDSALYLCASTGASNTGELFFGEGSRLTVL.

The chain is built from TRBV7-9 and TRBJ1-2; D call uncertain. Germline assignment: CDR1 SEHNR and CDR2 FQNEAQ (reference sequence). V was clipped by 5 bases and J by 7 bases, with 14 bases between them. There are 13 residues in the CDR3. Here the CDR3 DNA reads TGTGCCAGCAGCCCCTGGCGACACCTTGGCTACACCTTC. Translated, it gives CASSPWRHLGYTF. The full variable domain, rest sourced from reference TRBV7-9 and TRBJ1-2, is DTGVSQNPRHKITKRGQNVTFRCDPISEHNRLYWYRQTLGQGPEFLTYFQNEAQLEKSRLLSDRFSAERPKGSFSTLEIQRTEQGDSAMYLCASSPWRHLGYTFGSGTRLTVV.

This clone has a single count. In nucleotides, the CDR3 is TGTGCCAGCAGAGAAACAGGGGTGCTTTTGGGCTACACCTTC. Encoded protein: CASRETGVLLGYTF. The V call is TRBV7-2, the J call TRBJ1-2, with TRBD1 matching over 7 bases. V lost 6 bases, J lost 8 bases, and 12 bases stayed unmatched. Per germline, CDR1 SGHTA and CDR2 FQGNSA. The CDR3 runs 14 residues.

The V and J genes are TRBV29-1 and TRBJ2-7; either TRBD1 or TRBD2 may supply D (5 bases each). CDR3 length: 11 amino acids. Trimming took 6 bases from V and 4 from J, leaving 10 bases between them. Per the germline V gene, CDR1 is SQVTM and CDR2 is ANQGSEA. DNA for the CDR3: TGCAGCGTCGGGACCGAATACGAGCAGTACTTC. It codes for CSVGTEYEQYF.

The V call is TRBV4-1, the J call TRBJ2-7, with a possible D match to TRBD2 (6 bases). Germline CDR1 is MGHRA and CDR2 is YSYEKL. CDR3 length: 14 residues. V dropped 1 base and J dropped 5 bases, with 12 bases sitting between them. The CDR3 DNA reads TGCGCCAGCAGCCAAGGAACTAGCAGAGACGAGCAGTACTTC. The encoded protein is CASSQGTSRDEQYF.

The gene calls are TRBV19 and TRBJ2-7; a weak D match, TRBD1 (6 bases). From germline, CDR1 is LNHDA and CDR2 SQIVND (reference sequence). The V gene lost 0 bases and the J gene lost 0 bases, with 6 bases spanning the gap. This CDR3 has 14 amino acids. CDR3 region: CASSIDRGSYEQYF. As DNA, the CDR3 is TGTGCCAGTAGTATAGACAGGGGCTCCTACGAGCAGTACTTC. Using reference TRBV19 and TRBJ2-7 for the parts outside the CDR3, the full variable domain is DGGITQSPKYLFRKEGQNVTLSCEQNLNHDAMYWYRQDPGQGLRLIYYSQIVNDFQKGDIAEGYSVSREKKESFPLTVTSAQKNPTAFYLCASSIDRGSYEQYFGPGTRLTVT.

V is TRBV5-1 and J is TRBJ2-7; D tentatively reads TRBD1 or TRBD2 (5 bases each). This CDR3 has 14 amino acids. The germline CDR1 and CDR2 sequences are SGHRS and YFSETQ. V lost 4 bases and J 2 bases, leaving 13 bases between the germline ends. CDR3 DNA sequence: TGCGCCAGCAGCCCGGGACGGGGCCCCTACGAGCAGTACTTC. Protein sequence: CASSPGRGPYEQYF.

This clone came up once. The rearrangement joins TRBV7-6 to TRBJ2-7, with D hard to call. The CDR3 is made up of 15 amino acids. From germline, CDR1 is SGHVS and CDR2 FNYEAQ. Trimming cost V 1 base and J 3 bases, with 13 bases left between them. The CDR3 here is CASSLGQAPFYEQYF. The DNA of the CDR3 is TGTGCCAGCAGCTTAGGGCAGGCTCCCTTCTACGAGCAGTACTTC. Filled out from reference TRBV7-6 and TRBJ2-7, the complete variable domain reads GAGVSQSPRYKVTKRGQDVALRCDPISGHVSLYWYRQALGQGPEFLTYFNYEAQQDKSGLPNDRFSAERPEGSISTLTIQRTEQRDSAMYRCASSLGQAPFYEQYFGPGTRLTVT.

This clone has only one observation. CDR3 region: CASSTRGPEQYF. As DNA, the CDR3 is TGTGCCAGCAGCACCAGGGGGCCGGAGCAGTACTTC. V is TRBV5-4 and J is TRBJ2-7; 8 bases are shared with TRBD1. V lost 4 bases and J lost 7; bases outside the gene matches: 4. The CDR3 runs 12 residues. Germline V gives CDR1 SGHNT, CDR2 YYREEE (reference sequence). Based on the CDR3 plus reference TRBV5-4 and TRBJ2-7, the full variable domain is ETGVTQSPTHLIKTRGQQVTLRCSSQSGHNTVSWYQQALGQGPQFIFQYYREEENGRGNFPPRFSGLQFPNYSSELNVNALELDDSALYLCASSTRGPEQYFGPGTRLTVT.

V gene TRBV27 combines with J gene TRBJ2-3, with 7 bases fitting TRBD1. V was pared by 3 bases and J by 2 bases, with 2 bases of the junction left unmatched. Germline V lookup: CDR1 MNHEY, CDR2 SMNVEV (reference sequence). The CDR3 has 14 amino acids. In DNA, the CDR3 is TGTGCCAGCAGTTTTGGGACAGTCACAGATACGCAGTATTTT. Its translation is CASSFGTVTDTQYF.

The chain carries TRBV27 and TRBJ2-1; possibly TRBD1 or TRBD2 for D (5 bases each). This CDR3 comprises 15 residues. V was shortened by 7 bases and J by 5 bases, with 18 bases between the two germline ends. CDR1 MNHEY and CDR2 SMNVEV come from the germline V gene (reference sequence). The CDR3 DNA reads as TGTGCCAGCAACACCCATCGGGGCTCGGACAATGAGCAGTTCTTC. Protein product: CASNTHRGSDNEQFF.

J is TRBJ2-4 and V is TRBV28; D is uncertain. This CDR3 comprises 16 residues. Germline V lookup: CDR1 MDHEN, CDR2 SYDVKM. V lost 5 bases and J 3 bases, leaving 17 bases between the germline ends. CDR3: CASSMSSTTGKNIQYF. The CDR3 region has the DNA TGTGCCAGCAGTATGTCAAGCACCACCGGCAAAAACATTCAGTACTTC. Using reference TRBV28 and TRBJ2-4 for the parts outside the CDR3, the full variable domain is DVKVTQSSRYLVKRTGEKVFLECVQDMDHENMFWYRQDPGLGLRLIYFSYDVKMKEKGDIPEGYSVSREKKERFSLILESASTNQTSMYLCASSMSSTTGKNIQYFGAGTRLSVL.

The V and J genes are TRBV9 and TRBJ2-2, with TRBD1 matching over 7 bases. V lost 3 bases, J lost 6 bases, and 2 bases stayed unmatched. Germline lookup yields CDR1 SGDLS and CDR2 YYNGEE. This CDR3 spans 13 amino acids. This CDR3 is CASSGGTAGELFF. For the CDR3, the DNA is TGTGCCAGCAGCGGGGGGACAGCCGGGGAGCTGTTTTTT.

The chain joins TRBV4-3 to TRBJ1-2, with 9 bases aligning to TRBD1. V was pared by 1 base and J by 4 bases, with 10 bases of the junction left unmatched. CDR3 length equals 17 residues. Germline CDR1 is LGHNA and CDR2 is YSLEER. This CDR3 reads CASSQGPGQGFGYGYTF. Written as DNA, the CDR3 is TGCGCCAGCAGCCAAGGGCCGGGACAGGGTTTTGGCTATGGCTACACCTTC.